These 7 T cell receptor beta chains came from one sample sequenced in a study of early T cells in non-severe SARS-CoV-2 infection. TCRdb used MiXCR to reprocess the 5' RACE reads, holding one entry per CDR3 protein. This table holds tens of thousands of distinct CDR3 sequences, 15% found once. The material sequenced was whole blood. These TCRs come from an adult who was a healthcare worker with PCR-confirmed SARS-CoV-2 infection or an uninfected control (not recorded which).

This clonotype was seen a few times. CDR3 sequence: CASSAGIQPQHF. The CDR3 DNA follows: TGTGCCAGCAGCGCAGGGATTCAGCCCCAGCATTTT. This chain uses TRBV3-1 with TRBJ1-5; tentative D call: TRBD1 (5 bases). This CDR3 contains 12 residues. Between the trimmed V and J ends, which lost 5 bases and 6 bases, there was a span of 8 bases. The germline CDR1 and CDR2 sequences are LGHDT and YNNKEL (reference sequence).

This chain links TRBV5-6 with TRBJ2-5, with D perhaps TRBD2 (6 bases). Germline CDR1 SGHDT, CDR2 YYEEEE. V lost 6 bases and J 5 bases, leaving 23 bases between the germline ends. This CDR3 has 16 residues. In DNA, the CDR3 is TGTGCCAGCACCCCCCTGGGCGGGGCGGCGCGCGAGACCCAGTACTTC. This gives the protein CASTPLGGAARETQYF.

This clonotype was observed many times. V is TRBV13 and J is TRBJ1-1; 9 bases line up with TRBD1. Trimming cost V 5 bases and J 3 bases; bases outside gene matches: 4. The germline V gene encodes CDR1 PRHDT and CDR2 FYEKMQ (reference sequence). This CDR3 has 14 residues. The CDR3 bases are TGTGCCAGCAGCAAGGGACAGGGTGACACTGAAGCTTTCTTT. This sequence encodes CASSKGQGDTEAFF.

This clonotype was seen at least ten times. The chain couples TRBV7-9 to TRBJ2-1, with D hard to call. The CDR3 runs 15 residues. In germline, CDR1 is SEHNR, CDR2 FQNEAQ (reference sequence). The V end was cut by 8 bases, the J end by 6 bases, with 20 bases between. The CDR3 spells CASLQSMRRGNEQFF. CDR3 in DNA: TGTGCCAGCCTACAGTCGATGAGAAGAGGCAATGAGCAGTTCTTC. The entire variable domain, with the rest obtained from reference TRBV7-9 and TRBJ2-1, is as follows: DTGVSQNPRHKITKRGQNVTFRCDPISEHNRLYWYRQTLGQGPEFLTYFQNEAQLEKSRLLSDRFSAERPKGSFSTLEIQRTEQGDSAMYLCASLQSMRRGNEQFFGPGTRLTVL.

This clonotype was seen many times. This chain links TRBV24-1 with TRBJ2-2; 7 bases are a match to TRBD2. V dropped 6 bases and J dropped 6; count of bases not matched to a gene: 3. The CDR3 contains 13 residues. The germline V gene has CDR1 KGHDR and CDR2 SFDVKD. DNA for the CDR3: TGTGCCACCAGTCCGGGGGGTGCCGGGGAGCTGTTTTTT. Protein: CATSPGGAGELFF.

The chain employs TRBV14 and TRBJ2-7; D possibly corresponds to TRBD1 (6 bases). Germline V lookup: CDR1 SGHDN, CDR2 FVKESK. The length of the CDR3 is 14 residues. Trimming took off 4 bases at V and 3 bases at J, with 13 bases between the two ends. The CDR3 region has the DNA TGTGCCAGCAGCCCCGGACAGCGCTTCTACGAGCAGTACTTC. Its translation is CASSPGQRFYEQYF.

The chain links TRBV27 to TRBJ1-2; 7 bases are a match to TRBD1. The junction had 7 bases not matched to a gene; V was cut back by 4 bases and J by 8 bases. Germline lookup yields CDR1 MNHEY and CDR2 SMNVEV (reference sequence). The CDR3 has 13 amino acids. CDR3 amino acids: CASSSTGARGYTF. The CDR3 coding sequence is TGTGCCAGCAGTTCTACAGGGGCTAGGGGCTACACCTTC.